This TCR beta chain was retrieved from a study of cytomegalovirus exposure and HLA in healthy donors. Study results and caveats: A later examination showed that TCR association rates differed by HLA locus, with DRB1 most and HLA-C fewest. Another analysis was done later, and it associated approximately 15,000 TCR beta sequences with HLA alleles at 0.05 false discovery rate. A later analysis found that most CMV-associated TCR beta chains appeared HLA-restricted.

The primer mix had 60 Vbeta and 13 Jbeta primers. The data were produced by immunoSEQ multiplex PCR, yet TCRdb's version contains in-frame clones alone and is incomplete. Seen here are 210,000 or so clones, nearly 80% observed once, and the top ten hold around 2%. Looked up from germline, CDR1 is LNHDA and CDR2 is SQIVND (reference sequence). The CDR3 runs 13 residues. V shed 6 bases and J shed 3 bases, with 9 bases lying between them. The count of this clone is one. Its matching antigen is unknown. The chain recombines TRBV19 with TRBJ1-5; maybe TRBD1 (6 bases). The receptor was isolated from a young man in good health and CMV-seronegative. Specimen: PBMCs. The CDR3 DNA is TGTGCCAGTAGGGACAGTGACAATCAGCCCCAGCATTTT. Protein: CASRDSDNQPQHF.